Detailed here is one TCR beta chain. This specimen belongs to a study of shared clonotypes between healthy human individuals. The V end was cut by 4 bases, the J end by 8 bases, with 20 bases between. Germline V gene data show CDR1 as SGDLS and CDR2 as YYNGEE. The CDR3 extends over 15 amino acids. The data were produced by immunoSEQ multiplex PCR, yet TCRdb's version contains in-frame clones alone and is incomplete. The table shows some 2,500,000 clones, with over 85% occurring only once. The sample taken for sequencing was naive CD4+ T cells from PBMCs. The subset here: CD45RA+ positively selected. This chain links TRBV9 with TRBJ2-3; D remains ambiguous. This clonotype was obtained from a man younger than 35 in good health. Some clones in this sample may be carry-over from other donors' samples. CDR3 bases: TGTGCCAGCAGCTCCTCCGGGCCCCGGGTGGGTACGCAGTATTTT. Its protein product is CASSSSGPRVGTQYF.